This T cell receptor (beta chain) was sequenced in a study of T cell changes during pregnancy in multiple sclerosis. The count of this clone is one. In germline, CDR1 is SNHLY, CDR2 FYNNEI. The V segment lost 1 base and the J segment 2 bases; nucleotides outside the gene matches: 8. The CDR3 length is 17 residues. Sequencing was performed with immunoSEQ multiplex PCR; in TCRdb, only in-frame clones are kept and a portion is missing. The sample consists of just under 100,000 clones, 90% to 95% of them appearing once. The chain carries TRBV2 and TRBJ1-2, with 9 bases that match TRBD1. This TCR was sampled from a female donor with multiple sclerosis, enrolled in a pregnancy study. This sample comprised peripheral blood, obtained after pregnancy. The CDR3 is CASSEGTGQGRNYGYTF. In DNA, the CDR3 is TGTGCCAGCAGTGAAGGAACGGGACAGGGAAGAAACTATGGCTACACCTTC.